These 2 T cell receptor beta chains came from one sample sequenced in a study of shared clonotypes between healthy human individuals. Sequencing was performed with immunoSEQ multiplex PCR; in TCRdb, only in-frame clones are kept and a portion is missing. The sample lists 2 million to 2.5 million clones, 85% to 95% occurring once. Terminally differentiated effector memory CD45RA+ cells were left out of the naive CD8 fraction, which was CD45RO-negative and positively selected for CCR7. The sample comprised naive CD8+ T cells from PBMCs. The receptors originated from a man in his late teens or twenties in good health. Some clones in this sample may be carry-over from other donors' samples.

This clone was detected a few times. The chain recombines TRBV27 with TRBJ1-1; D is ambiguous. This CDR3 contains 12 residues. Trimming took off 8 bases at V and 6 bases at J, with 13 bases between the two ends. Germline values: CDR1 MNHEY, CDR2 SMNVEV (reference sequence). Written as DNA, the CDR3 is TGTGCCAGCGGAACGGAGCCGCCTGAAGCTTTCTTT. Its protein product is CASGTEPPEAFF.

The chain is built from TRBV7-8 and TRBJ1-5, with D tentatively TRBD1 (6 bases). Trimming shortened V by 1 base and J by 0 bases, and 10 bases separated the two germline ends. Germline V gene sequence: CDR1 SGHVS, CDR2 FQNEAQ. The CDR3 consists of 16 residues. The CDR3 here is CASSLGTANSNQPQHF. In DNA, the CDR3 is TGTGCCAGCAGCTTAGGGACAGCGAATAGCAATCAGCCCCAGCATTTT. Looking up the rest from reference TRBV7-8 and TRBJ1-5 gives the full variable domain: GAGVSQSPRYKVAKRGQDVALRCDPISGHVSLFWYQQALGQGPEFLTYFQNEAQLDKSGLPSDRFFAERPEGSVSTLKIQRTQQEDSAVYLCASSLGTANSNQPQHFGDGTRLSIL.